Each of the 22 T cell receptor beta chains below was sequenced from the same sample in a study of STAT5B mutations in CD4+ large granular lymphocyte leukemia. Some clones are missing from TCRdb's copy, which holds only in-frame ones; the method was immunoSEQ multiplex PCR. The repertoire holds about 24,000 clones, with 55% to 75% as singletons. Material for sequencing was CD4+ T cells from blood buffy coats. The receptors derive from a human donor in good health.

The chain recombines TRBV9 with TRBJ2-5, with D unresolved. The CDR3 extends over 14 amino acids. Germline assignment: CDR1 SGDLS and CDR2 YYNGEE. V was clipped by 4 bases and J by 2 bases, with 12 bases between them. The CDR3 reads CASSYDFSQETQYF. The CDR3 nucleotides are TGTGCCAGCAGCTACGACTTCTCGCAAGAGACCCAGTACTTC.

This clone was found a few times. The chain combines TRBV7-9 with TRBJ1-5; D gene uncertain. The V gene's germline CDR1 is SEHNR and CDR2 FQNEAQ (reference sequence). V lost 1 base and J 4 bases, leaving 8 bases between the germline ends. This CDR3 is 14 amino acids long. CDR3 DNA sequence: TGTGCCAGCAGCTTAGGCTGGGATAATCAGCCCCAGCATTTT. It translates to CASSLGWDNQPQHF. Together with reference TRBV7-9 and TRBJ1-5, the CDR3 gives the full variable domain: DTGVSQNPRHKITKRGQNVTFRCDPISEHNRLYWYRQTLGQGPEFLTYFQNEAQLEKSRLLSDRFSAERPKGSFSTLEIQRTEQGDSAMYLCASSLGWDNQPQHFGDGTRLSIL.

V and J are TRBV6-6 and TRBJ1-1; D gene uncertain. V shed 4 bases and J shed 5 bases, with 17 bases lying between them. The germline gives CDR1 MNHNY, CDR2 SVGAGI (reference sequence). The CDR3 runs to 15 residues. The CDR3 region has the DNA TGTGCCAGCAGTTTAGCCCATGCCACGGGGACTGAAGCTTTCTTT. Its protein is CASSLAHATGTEAFF.

V gene TRBV6-1 combines with J gene TRBJ1-4; D perhaps matches TRBD1 (5 bases). Looked up from germline, CDR1 is MNHNS and CDR2 is SASEGT. Trimming cost V 5 bases and J 13 bases, with 11 bases left between them. The CDR3 is 11 amino acids. The CDR3 DNA reads TGTGCCAGCAGTCTGACAGAGGGACTGTTTTTT. It specifies CASSLTEGLFF.

V is TRBV5-4 and J is TRBJ1-2, with 10 bases matching TRBD1. The V gene's germline CDR1 is SGHNT and CDR2 YYREEE (reference sequence). V dropped 4 bases and J dropped 0; count of bases not matched to a gene: 9. This CDR3 spans 17 amino acids. The CDR3 protein is CASSIPGQGTSNYGYTF. In DNA form, the CDR3 reads TGTGCCAGCAGCATTCCGGGACAGGGGACCTCTAACTATGGCTACACCTTC.

This clone appeared a single time. This chain connects TRBV7-2 to TRBJ1-2, with D tentatively TRBD1 (5 bases). The CDR3 is made up of 13 amino acids. V shed 6 bases and J shed 5 bases, with 13 bases lying between them. Germline loops: CDR1 SGHTA, CDR2 FQGNSA. The CDR3 region is CASRVGAPYGYTF. The CDR3 nucleotides are TGTGCCAGCAGGGTCGGGGCTCCGTATGGCTACACCTTC. Combining the CDR3 with reference TRBV7-2 and TRBJ1-2 gives the whole variable domain GAGVSQSPSNKVTEKGKDVELRCDPISGHTALYWYRQSLGQGLEFLIYFQGNSAPDKSGLPSDRFSAERTGGSVSTLTIQRTQQEDSAVYLCASRVGAPYGYTFGSGTRLTVV.

V is TRBV25-1 and J is TRBJ2-2; 7 bases are a match to TRBD1. CDR3 size: 14 residues. Germline lookup yields CDR1 MGHDK and CDR2 SYGVNS. Trimming at V came to 6 bases and at J to 6 bases, leaving 7 bases not matched to a gene. CDR3 DNA sequence: TGTGCCAGCAGGCACTCAGGGGGATCCGGGGAGCTGTTTTTT. Amino acids: CASRHSGGSGELFF.

This clone came up a few times. The DNA for the CDR3 is TGTGCCAGCAGGGGACAGGGGATTTCACCCCTCCACTTT. This gives the protein CASRGQGISPLHF. The chain recombines TRBV6-5 with TRBJ1-6; TRBD1 agrees at 10 bases. V was clipped by 6 bases and J by 9 bases; unmatched bases: 2. Germline CDR1 MNHEY, CDR2 SVGAGI. This CDR3 has 13 amino acids.

This clone came up a few times. This rearrangement joins TRBV20-1 to TRBJ1-1; D uncertain. The CDR3 has 9 amino acids. V was trimmed by 7 bases and J by 6 bases, leaving 6 bases between them. Germline values: CDR1 DFQATT, CDR2 SNEGSKA (reference sequence). CDR3 loop: CSVGPEAFF. CDR3 coding DNA: TGCAGTGTCGGCCCTGAAGCTTTCTTT.

The chain recombines TRBV7-2 with TRBJ1-2, with 9 bases identical to TRBD1. Per the germline V gene, CDR1 is SGHTA and CDR2 is FQGNSA. The V segment lost 3 bases and the J segment 3 bases; nucleotides outside the gene matches: 5. This CDR3 is built from 15 residues. Here the CDR3 DNA reads TGTGCCAGCAGCTTTACAGGGGGCTTAGACTATGGCTACACCTTC. Translation gives CASSFTGGLDYGYTF. Based on the CDR3 plus reference TRBV7-2 and TRBJ1-2, the full variable domain is GAGVSQSPSNKVTEKGKDVELRCDPISGHTALYWYRQSLGQGLEFLIYFQGNSAPDKSGLPSDRFSAERTGGSVSTLTIQRTQQEDSAVYLCASSFTGGLDYGYTFGSGTRLTVV.

The chain carries TRBV6-5 and TRBJ1-6; D ambiguous. Germline V lookup: CDR1 MNHEY, CDR2 SVGAGI. This CDR3 is 12 amino acids long. V dropped 4 bases and J dropped 7 bases, with 5 bases sitting between them. The CDR3 DNA sequence: TGTGCCAGCAGTTTAACGAATTCACCCCTCCACTTT. Translated: CASSLTNSPLHF.

This clone turned up a few times. V gene TRBV28 combines with J gene TRBJ1-1; D not certain. This CDR3 is built from 11 residues. Per germline, CDR1 MDHEN and CDR2 SYDVKM. Deletions cut 10 bases from V and 5 bases from J, with 11 bases between. CDR3 amino acids: CATKFRTEAFF. The CDR3 DNA is TGTGCCACCAAGTTTCGTACTGAAGCTTTCTTT.

The chain employs TRBV11-2 and TRBJ2-3; a possible D gene is TRBD1 (5 bases). The germline V and J ends were trimmed by 2 bases and 3 bases, with 9 bases remaining between them. The CDR3 is made up of 14 amino acids. In germline, CDR1 is SGHAT, CDR2 FQNNGV. The CDR3 sequence is CASSLRYRTDTQYF. CDR3 bases: TGTGCCAGCAGCTTACGCTACAGGACAGATACGCAGTATTTT.

The V call is TRBV4-2, the J call TRBJ2-5; 8 bases are a match to TRBD2. The CDR3 sequence is 14 residues long. Germline V gives CDR1 LGHNA, CDR2 YNFKEQ. The V and J ends lost 4 bases and 5 bases, in that order; junction bases with no gene match: 6. The CDR3 DNA sequence: TGTGCCAGCAGCCCCGGGGGGGGTTCGGAGACCCAGTACTTC. The encoded protein is CASSPGGGSETQYF.

The V and J genes are TRBV27 and TRBJ1-2; 8 bases line up with TRBD1. This CDR3 has 14 amino acids. Per the germline V gene, CDR1 is MNHEY and CDR2 is SMNVEV (reference sequence). V shed 4 bases and J 7 bases; nucleotides not matched to a gene: 8. CDR3 amino acids: CASSYRQGSGGYTF. CDR3 in DNA: TGTGCCAGCAGTTACCGACAGGGGTCGGGTGGCTACACCTTC.

This clone showed up just once. CDR3 loop: CASRGRASTLNYGYTF. The CDR3 DNA reads TGTGCCAGCAGAGGCAGGGCCTCCACTCTCAACTATGGCTACACCTTC. The J gene is TRBJ1-2, the V gene TRBV27; D is perhaps TRBD1 (5 bases). Germline V gene lookup returns CDR1 MNHEY and CDR2 SMNVEV (reference sequence). The V gene lost 6 bases and the J gene lost 2 bases, with 19 bases spanning the gap. There are 16 residues in the CDR3.

CDR3 residues: CASSLGTSGYNEQFF. The CDR3 region has the DNA TGTGCCAGCAGCTTGGGGACTAGCGGTTACAATGAGCAGTTCTTC. This chain uses TRBV5-4 with TRBJ2-1; 10 bases match TRBD2. J was trimmed by 4 bases and V by 0 bases; bases with no gene match: 1. Per germline, CDR1 SGHNT and CDR2 YYREEE (reference sequence). This CDR3 comprises 15 residues.

This clone was seen a handful of times. The chain recombines TRBV7-9 with TRBJ1-1; 8 bases line up with TRBD1. The CDR3 length is 14 residues. Per the germline V gene, CDR1 is SEHNR and CDR2 is FQNEAQ (reference sequence). V was pared by 4 bases and J by 4 bases, with 5 bases of the junction left unmatched. CDR3 amino acids: CASSWQGAGTEAFF. CDR3 in DNA: TGTGCCAGCAGCTGGCAGGGGGCAGGCACTGAAGCTTTCTTT.

This sequence joins TRBV4-1 and TRBJ1-5, with D hard to call. CDR1 MGHRA and CDR2 YSYEKL come from the germline V gene. V was trimmed by 1 base and J by 2 bases, leaving 9 bases between them. The CDR3 runs 15 residues. Here the CDR3 reads CASSQGAVGNQPQHF. CDR3 DNA: TGCGCCAGCAGCCAAGGAGCCGTAGGCAATCAGCCCCAGCATTTT.

The chain combines TRBV25-1 with TRBJ2-7; the D gene is possibly TRBD1 (6 bases). Germline loops: CDR1 MGHDK, CDR2 SYGVNS. The V and J ends lost 7 bases and 1 base respectively, with 11 bases between them. The CDR3 is 13 amino acids. This CDR3 is CASIGQGSYEQYF. CDR3 coding DNA: TGTGCCAGCATAGGCCAGGGGTCCTACGAGCAGTACTTC.

This chain connects TRBV19 to TRBJ2-5, with D unclear. V dropped 3 bases and J dropped 5 bases, with 10 bases sitting between them. Per the germline V gene, CDR1 is LNHDA and CDR2 is SQIVND (reference sequence). The CDR3 length is 13 residues. DNA of the CDR3: TGTGCCAGTAGTATCAATTTGGGGGAGACCCAGTACTTC. Amino acid sequence: CASSINLGETQYF.

There are a few counts of this clone. V is TRBV30 and J is TRBJ1-5; no definite D call. This CDR3 has 13 residues. V was shortened by 0 bases and J by 3 bases, with 6 bases between the two germline ends. Germline V gives CDR1 GTSNPN, CDR2 SVGIG (reference sequence). CDR3 bases: TGTGCCTGGAGTGTTTCGGACAATCAGCCCCAGCATTTT. This gives the protein CAWSVSDNQPQHF.